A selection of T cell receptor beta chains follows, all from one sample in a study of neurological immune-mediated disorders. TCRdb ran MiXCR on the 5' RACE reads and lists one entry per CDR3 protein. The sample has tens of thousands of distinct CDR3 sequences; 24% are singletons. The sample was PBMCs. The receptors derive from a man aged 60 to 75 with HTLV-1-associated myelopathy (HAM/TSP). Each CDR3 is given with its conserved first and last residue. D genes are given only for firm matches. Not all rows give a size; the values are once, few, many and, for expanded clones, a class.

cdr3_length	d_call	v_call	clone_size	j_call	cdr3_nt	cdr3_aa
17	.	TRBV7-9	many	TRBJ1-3	TGTGCCAGCAGCTTAACGTTGCACAGGGACTCTGGAAACACCATATATTTT	CASSLTLHRDSGNTIYF
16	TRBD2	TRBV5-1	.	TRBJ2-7	TGCGCCAGCAGCTTGGAGGGCGGCCAGACTAGCTCCGAGCAGTACTTC	CASSLEGGQTSSEQYF
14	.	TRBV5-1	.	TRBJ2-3	TGCGCCAGCAGCTTGGGAGAGGTTGGAGATACGCAGTATTTT	CASSLGEVGDTQYF
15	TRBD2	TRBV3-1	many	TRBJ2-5	TGTGCCAGCAGCCAACCCACAGCGGGAGGGGAGACCCAGTACTTC	CASSQPTAGGETQYF
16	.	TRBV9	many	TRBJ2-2	TGTGCCAGCAGCCCCCGAGGACCCGCGAACACCGGGGAGCTGTTTTTT	CASSPRGPANTGELFF
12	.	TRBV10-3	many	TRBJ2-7	TGTGCCACCGGGGGACAGACCAACGAGCAGTACTTC	CATGGQTNEQYF
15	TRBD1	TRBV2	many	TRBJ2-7	TGTGCCAGCAGGGACCTAGACAGGGAACTCTACGAGCAGTACTTC	CASRDLDRELYEQYF
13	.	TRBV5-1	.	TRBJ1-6	TGCGCCACCAGCGCTGCGGACCTCTCCGCCCTCCACTTT	CATSAADLSALHF
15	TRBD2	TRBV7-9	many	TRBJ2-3	TGTGCCAGCAGCCCAACTAGCGGGAGGACAGATACGCAGTATTTT	CASSPTSGRTDTQYF
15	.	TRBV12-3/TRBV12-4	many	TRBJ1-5	TGTGCCAGCAGTTTACAGGGTATCGGGAATCAGCCCCAGCATTTT	CASSLQGIGNQPQHF
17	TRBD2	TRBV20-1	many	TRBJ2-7	TGCAGTGCTAGATCGGGACTAGCGGGAGGCTCGTTGAGGGAGCAGTACTTC	CSARSGLAGGSLREQYF
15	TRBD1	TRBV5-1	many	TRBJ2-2	TGCGCCAGCAGCATTCGGACAGGGGGCACCGGGGAGCTGTTTTTT	CASSIRTGGTGELFF
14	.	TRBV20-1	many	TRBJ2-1	TGCAGTGCTCTGGGACTGGACGCAAGCGATGAGCAGTTCTTC	CSALGLDASDEQFF
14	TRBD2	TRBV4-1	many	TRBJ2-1	TGCGCCAGCAGCCACGGACTAGCTGACAATGAGCAGTTCTTC	CASSHGLADNEQFF
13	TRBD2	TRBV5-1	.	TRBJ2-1	TGCGCCAGCAGCTTGTGGACTAGCGTCGAGCAGTTCTTC	CASSLWTSVEQFF
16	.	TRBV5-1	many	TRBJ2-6	TGCGCCAGCAGCTTAAACACCGCCTCTGGGGCCAACGTCCTGACTTTC	CASSLNTASGANVLTF
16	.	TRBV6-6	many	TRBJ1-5	TGTGCCAGCAGCCCCCCTTGGGGGGCAAGCAATCAGCCCCAGCATTTT	CASSPPWGASNQPQHF
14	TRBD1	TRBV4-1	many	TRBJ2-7	TGCGCCAGCAGCCTACAGACAGGGCCCAACGAGCAGTACTTC	CASSLQTGPNEQYF
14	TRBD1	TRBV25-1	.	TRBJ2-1	TGTGCCAGCAGTGAACAGGGGGCGTCAAATGAGCAGTTCTTC	CASSEQGASNEQFF
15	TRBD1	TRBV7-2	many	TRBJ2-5	TGTGCCAGCAGCTTAGACAGGGGCGGGCAAGAGACCCAGTACTTC	CASSLDRGGQETQYF
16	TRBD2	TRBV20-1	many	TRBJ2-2	TGCAGTGCTAGAGATGGGGGGGGGAGAGACACCGGGGAGCTGTTTTTT	CSARDGGGRDTGELFF
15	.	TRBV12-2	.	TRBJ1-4	TGTGCAAGTCGCTCCCGGGGTGCCGGAGGTGAAAAACTGTTTTTT	CASRSRGAGGEKLFF
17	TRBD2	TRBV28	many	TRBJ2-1	TGTGCCAGCACTAGCGGCAGTGGGGGAAGCTCCTACAATGAGCAGTTCTTC	CASTSGSGGSSYNEQFF
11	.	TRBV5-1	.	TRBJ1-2	TGCGCCAGCAGCTTGGCTTTGCGCTGCACCTTC	CASSLALRCTF
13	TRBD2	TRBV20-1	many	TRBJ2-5	TGCAGTGCTAGAAGTACTAGCGGGAGCGCCCAGTACTTC	CSARSTSGSAQYF
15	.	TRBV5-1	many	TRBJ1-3	TGCGCCAGCAGCTCGACAGCAGTCTCTGGAAACACCATATATTTT	CASSSTAVSGNTIYF
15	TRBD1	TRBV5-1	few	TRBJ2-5	TGCGCCAGCAGCCGCCGGCAGGGGGCCGGGGAGACCCAGTACTTC	CASSRRQGAGETQYF
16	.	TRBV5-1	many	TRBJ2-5	TGCGCCAGCAGCTTGGGGCAGGGACCCCCACAAGAGACCCAGTACTTC	CASSLGQGPPQETQYF
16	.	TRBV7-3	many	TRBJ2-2	TGTGCCAGCAGCTTAGGGCCGGGGTTGAACACCGGGGAGCTGTTTTTT	CASSLGPGLNTGELFF
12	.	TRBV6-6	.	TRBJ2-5	TGTCCCAGCAGTACCCTTCAAGAGACCCAGTACTTC	CPSSTLQETQYF
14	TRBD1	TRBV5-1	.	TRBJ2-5	TGCGCCAGCAGCCAGGGGGACCGTCTGGAGACCCAGTACTTC	CASSQGDRLETQYF
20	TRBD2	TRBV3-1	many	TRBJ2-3	TGTGCCAGCAGCCAAGAGATGGGACTAGCGGGAACCACTAGCACAGATACGCAGTATTTT	CASSQEMGLAGTTSTDTQYF
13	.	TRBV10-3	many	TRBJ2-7	TGTGCCATCAGTCAAGACGGAACCTACGAGCAGTACTTC	CAISQDGTYEQYF
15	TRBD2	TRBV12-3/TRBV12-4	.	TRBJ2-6	TGTGCCAGCGGGGGGGGAGATCCTGGGGCCAACGTCCTGACTTTC	CASGGGDPGANVLTF
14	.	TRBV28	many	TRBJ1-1	TGTGCCAGCAGAGCAGGGATATTAGGCACTGAAGCTTTCTTT	CASRAGILGTEAFF
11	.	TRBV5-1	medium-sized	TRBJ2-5	TGCGCCAGCAGCCTCCAAGAGACCCAGTACTTC	CASSLQETQYF
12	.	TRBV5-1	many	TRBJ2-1	TGCGCCAGCATCCCAATCCCCGGAGAGCAGTTCTTC	CASIPIPGEQFF
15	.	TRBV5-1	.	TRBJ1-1	TGCGCCAGCAGCTTGGAGGCAGGGGTCGGCACTGAAGCTTTCTTT	CASSLEAGVGTEAFF
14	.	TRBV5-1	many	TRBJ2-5	TGCGCCAGCAGCTACAGGGTGCTCGGCGAGACCCAGTACTTC	CASSYRVLGETQYF
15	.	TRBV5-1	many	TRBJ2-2	TGCGCCAGCAGCTTGGAGCCGATAAACACCGGGGAGCTGTTTTTT	CASSLEPINTGELFF
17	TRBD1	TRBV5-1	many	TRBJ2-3	TGCGCCAGCAGCTTGTCGGCAGGGACAGGGAGCACAGATACGCAGTATTTT	CASSLSAGTGSTDTQYF
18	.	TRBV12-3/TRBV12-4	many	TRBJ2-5	TGTGCCAGCAGTTTTTGGGGGGCGCGTAGAGTAAGCGGAGAGACCCAGTACTTC	CASSFWGARRVSGETQYF
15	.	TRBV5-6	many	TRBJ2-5	TGTGCCAGTGTATCCGGGCTTGGACCCCAAGAGACCCAGTACTTC	CASVSGLGPQETQYF
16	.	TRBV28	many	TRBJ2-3	TGTGCCAGCAGTACCCCGGGAACAGCCAGCACAGATACGCAGTATTTT	CASSTPGTASTDTQYF